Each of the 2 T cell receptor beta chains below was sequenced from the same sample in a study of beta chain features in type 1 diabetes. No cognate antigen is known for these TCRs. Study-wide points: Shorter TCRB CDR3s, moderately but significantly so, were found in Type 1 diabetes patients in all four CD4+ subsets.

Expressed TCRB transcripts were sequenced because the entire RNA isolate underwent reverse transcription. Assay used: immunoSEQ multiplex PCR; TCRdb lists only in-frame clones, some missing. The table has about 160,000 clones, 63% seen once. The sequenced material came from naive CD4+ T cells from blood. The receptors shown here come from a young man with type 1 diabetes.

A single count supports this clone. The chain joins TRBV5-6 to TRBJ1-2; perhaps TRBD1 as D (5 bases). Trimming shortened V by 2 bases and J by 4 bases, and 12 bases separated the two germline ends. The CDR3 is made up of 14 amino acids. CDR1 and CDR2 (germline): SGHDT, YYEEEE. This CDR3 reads CASSLGRGLYGYTF. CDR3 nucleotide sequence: TGTGCCAGCAGCTTAGGAAGGGGACTCTATGGCTACACCTTC.

DNA for the CDR3: TGCGCCAGCAGCCAAGCCCGGGGAAACACTGAAGCTTTCTTT. This sequence encodes CASSQARGNTEAFF. The rearrangement uses TRBV4-3 and TRBJ1-1, with no clear D. CDR1 and CDR2 from the germline V gene are LGHNA and YSLEER. The CDR3 length is 14 residues. V dropped 1 base and J dropped 2 bases, with 8 bases sitting between them.